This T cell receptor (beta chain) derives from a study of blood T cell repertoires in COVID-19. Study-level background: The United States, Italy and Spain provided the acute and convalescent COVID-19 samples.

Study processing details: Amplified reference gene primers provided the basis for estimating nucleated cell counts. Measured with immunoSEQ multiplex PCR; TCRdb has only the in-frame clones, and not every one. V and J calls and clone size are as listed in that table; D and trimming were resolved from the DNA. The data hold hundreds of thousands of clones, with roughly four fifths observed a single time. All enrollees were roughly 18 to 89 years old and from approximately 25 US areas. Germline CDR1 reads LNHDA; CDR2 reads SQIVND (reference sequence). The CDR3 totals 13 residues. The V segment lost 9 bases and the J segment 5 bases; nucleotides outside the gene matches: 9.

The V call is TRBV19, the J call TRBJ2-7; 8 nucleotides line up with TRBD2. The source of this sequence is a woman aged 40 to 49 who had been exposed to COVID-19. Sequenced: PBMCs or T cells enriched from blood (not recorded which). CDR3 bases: TGTGCCAGCTCCCCCGGGACTAGGGACGAGCAGTACTTC. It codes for CASSPGTRDEQYF.